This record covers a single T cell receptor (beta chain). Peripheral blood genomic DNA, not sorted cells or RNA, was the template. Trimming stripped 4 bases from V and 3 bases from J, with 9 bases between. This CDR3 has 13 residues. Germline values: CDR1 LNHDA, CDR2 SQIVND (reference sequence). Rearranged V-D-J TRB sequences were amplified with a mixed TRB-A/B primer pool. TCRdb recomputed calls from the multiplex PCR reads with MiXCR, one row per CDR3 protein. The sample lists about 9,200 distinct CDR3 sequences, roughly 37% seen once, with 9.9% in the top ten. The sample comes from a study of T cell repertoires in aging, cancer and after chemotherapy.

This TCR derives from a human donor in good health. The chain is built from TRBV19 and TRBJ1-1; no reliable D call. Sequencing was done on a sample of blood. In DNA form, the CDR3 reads TGTGCCAGTAGTACCCCGCCGTACACTGAAGCTTTCTTT. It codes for CASSTPPYTEAFF.